This T cell receptor (beta chain) was obtained from a study of T-cell memory formation after mild COVID-19. About the study: TCR clusters largely stayed donor specific. Study-level results: Certain responding clones were present in pre-infection memory, suggesting participation of cross-reactive memory. Contracting clones, day 15 to 85, had balanced CD4/CD8, and later expanders favored CD4+.

TCRdb passed the 5' RACE reads through MiXCR, listing each CDR3 protein once. The table has under 650,000 distinct CDR3 sequences, about a sixth seen once. With regard to this clonotype: The antigen is unknown.

Germline V gene lookup returns CDR1 SEHNR and CDR2 FQNEAQ (reference sequence). This CDR3 region has 15 residues. The V gene end was trimmed by 8 bases and the J gene end by 0 bases; junction bases not matched to a gene: 9. The rearrangement links TRBV7-9 to TRBJ2-7, with TRBD1 identical over 8 bases. Input material: PBMCs or a T cell subset sorted from them (not recorded which). The clonotype was recovered from an adult woman who had mild COVID-19 (a few samples of this study predate the infection). Cell type and time point are not known. This CDR3 is CASVPSGTGSYEQYF. As DNA, the CDR3 is TGTGCCAGCGTTCCCTCCGGGACAGGCTCCTACGAGCAGTACTTC.